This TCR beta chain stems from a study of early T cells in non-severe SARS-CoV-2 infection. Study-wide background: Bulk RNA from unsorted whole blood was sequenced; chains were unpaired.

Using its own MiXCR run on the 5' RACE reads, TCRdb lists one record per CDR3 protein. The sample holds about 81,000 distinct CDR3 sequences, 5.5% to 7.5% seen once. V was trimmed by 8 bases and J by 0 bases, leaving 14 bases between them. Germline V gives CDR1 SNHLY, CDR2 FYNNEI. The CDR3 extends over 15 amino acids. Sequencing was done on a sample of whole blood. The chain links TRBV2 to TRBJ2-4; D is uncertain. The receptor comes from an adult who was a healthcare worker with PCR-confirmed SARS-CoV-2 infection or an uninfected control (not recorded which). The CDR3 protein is CASAGLQLAKNIQYF. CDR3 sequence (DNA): TGTGCCAGCGCCGGGCTCCAGCTAGCCAAAAACATTCAGTACTTC.